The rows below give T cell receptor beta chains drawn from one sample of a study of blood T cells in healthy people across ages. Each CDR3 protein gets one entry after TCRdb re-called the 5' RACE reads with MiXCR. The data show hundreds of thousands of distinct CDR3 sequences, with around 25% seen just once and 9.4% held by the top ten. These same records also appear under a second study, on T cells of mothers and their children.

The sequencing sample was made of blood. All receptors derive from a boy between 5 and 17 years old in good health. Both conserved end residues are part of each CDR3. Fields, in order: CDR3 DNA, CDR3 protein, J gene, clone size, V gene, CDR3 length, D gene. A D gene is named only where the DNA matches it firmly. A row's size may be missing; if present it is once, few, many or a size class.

cdr3_nt: TGTGCCAGCAGCGAGCCTCCTAGCGAGGACCTTAATGAGCAGTTCTTC
cdr3_aa: CASSEPPSEDLNEQFF
j_call: TRBJ2-1
clone_size: -
v_call: TRBV7-6
cdr3_length: 16
d_call: -

cdr3_nt: TGTGCCAGCGCCAGAGTTGTGGGACTATGGAATGAGCAGTTCTTC
cdr3_aa: CASARVVGLWNEQFF
j_call: TRBJ2-1
clone_size: -
v_call: TRBV7-9
cdr3_length: 15
d_call: TRBD2

cdr3_nt: TGCAGCGTTCAGATACGGAGCCCTGAAGCTTTCTTT
cdr3_aa: CSVQIRSPEAFF
j_call: TRBJ1-1
clone_size: -
v_call: TRBV29-1
cdr3_length: 12
d_call: -

cdr3_nt: TGTGCCAGCAGCTCGGCGAGTAAGGCGGATACGCAGTATTTT
cdr3_aa: CASSSASKADTQYF
j_call: TRBJ2-3
clone_size: -
v_call: TRBV7-3
cdr3_length: 14
d_call: -

cdr3_nt: TGTGCCATCAGTGAGTCCGGAGGAAACACTGAAGCTTTCTTT
cdr3_aa: CAISESGGNTEAFF
j_call: TRBJ1-1
clone_size: few
v_call: TRBV10-3
cdr3_length: 14
d_call: -

cdr3_nt: TGTGCCAGCAGTTCCTTAGGACTAGTCCCCTACGAGCAGTACTTC
cdr3_aa: CASSSLGLVPYEQYF
j_call: TRBJ2-7
clone_size: few
v_call: TRBV28
cdr3_length: 15
d_call: TRBD2

cdr3_nt: TGCGCCAGCAGCTTGGAGTTTGGACTAGCCGAGACCCAGTACTTC
cdr3_aa: CASSLEFGLAETQYF
j_call: TRBJ2-5
clone_size: -
v_call: TRBV5-1
cdr3_length: 15
d_call: TRBD2

cdr3_nt: TGTGCCAGCAGTTACGGAGGCCAGCCCCAGCATTTT
cdr3_aa: CASSYGGQPQHF
j_call: TRBJ1-5
clone_size: -
v_call: TRBV6-6
cdr3_length: 12
d_call: -

cdr3_nt: TGTGCCAGCAGTTTAGGGACAGGTTTCGGGGCGGAGACCCAGTACTTC
cdr3_aa: CASSLGTGFGAETQYF
j_call: TRBJ2-5
clone_size: few
v_call: TRBV28
cdr3_length: 16
d_call: TRBD1

cdr3_nt: TGCGCCAGCAGCCAAGAAGAGGGGTCGATAGCCAAAAACATTCAGTACTTC
cdr3_aa: CASSQEEGSIAKNIQYF
j_call: TRBJ2-4
clone_size: -
v_call: TRBV4-1
cdr3_length: 17
d_call: -

cdr3_nt: TGTGCCAGCAGCGGACTAGCGGGGGCCTACAATGAGCAGTTCTTC
cdr3_aa: CASSGLAGAYNEQFF
j_call: TRBJ2-1
clone_size: few
v_call: TRBV7-9
cdr3_length: 15
d_call: TRBD2

cdr3_nt: TGCAGCGTTGAATCTTTTAAAGGAAGCGCACAAGAGACCCAGTACTTC
cdr3_aa: CSVESFKGSAQETQYF
j_call: TRBJ2-5
clone_size: -
v_call: TRBV29-1
cdr3_length: 16
d_call: -

cdr3_nt: TGTGCCACCAGCAGAGATTCGGCGGCACTGGGAGCTTTCTTT
cdr3_aa: CATSRDSAALGAFF
j_call: TRBJ1-1
clone_size: -
v_call: TRBV15
cdr3_length: 14
d_call: -

cdr3_nt: TGTGCCAGCAGTTACTCTCGGCACTACGAGCAGTACTTC
cdr3_aa: CASSYSRHYEQYF
j_call: TRBJ2-7
clone_size: -
v_call: TRBV6-2/TRBV6-3
cdr3_length: 13
d_call: -

cdr3_nt: TGTGCCAGCAGTGAAGGACAAGCCTCTGGAAACACCATATATTTT
cdr3_aa: CASSEGQASGNTIYF
j_call: TRBJ1-3
clone_size: -
v_call: TRBV12-3/TRBV12-4
cdr3_length: 15
d_call: -

cdr3_nt: TGTGCCAGCAGCTTGGGACAGGGGGCGAACATTCAGTACTTC
cdr3_aa: CASSLGQGANIQYF
j_call: TRBJ2-4
clone_size: few
v_call: TRBV5-6
cdr3_length: 14
d_call: TRBD1

cdr3_nt: TGTGCCATCAGTGACGGGGGGCTTAACACTGAAGCTTTCTTT
cdr3_aa: CAISDGGLNTEAFF
j_call: TRBJ1-1
clone_size: few
v_call: TRBV10-3
cdr3_length: 14
d_call: -

cdr3_nt: TGTGCCAGCAGCGGCGCGGTTTACAATGAGCAGTTCTTC
cdr3_aa: CASSGAVYNEQFF
j_call: TRBJ2-1
clone_size: -
v_call: TRBV9
cdr3_length: 13
d_call: -

cdr3_nt: TGCAGCGTTGGCTCAACTAATGAAAAACTGTTTTTT
cdr3_aa: CSVGSTNEKLFF
j_call: TRBJ1-4
clone_size: few
v_call: TRBV29-1
cdr3_length: 12
d_call: -

cdr3_nt: TGCGCCAGCAGCTTGGAGGGTGGGCCGGGGGAGACCCAGTACTTC
cdr3_aa: CASSLEGGPGETQYF
j_call: TRBJ2-5
clone_size: -
v_call: TRBV5-1
cdr3_length: 15
d_call: -

cdr3_nt: TGTGCCAGCCGCACAGGGAATAATTCACCCCTCCACTTT
cdr3_aa: CASRTGNNSPLHF
j_call: TRBJ1-6
clone_size: few
v_call: TRBV12-3/TRBV12-4
cdr3_length: 13
d_call: -

cdr3_nt: TGTGCCAGCAGCCTAGGACAGGGTCGGGGCACAGATACGCAGTATTTT
cdr3_aa: CASSLGQGRGTDTQYF
j_call: TRBJ2-3
clone_size: -
v_call: TRBV7-6
cdr3_length: 16
d_call: TRBD1

cdr3_nt: TGTGCCATCAGTCAGACCTCTGGAAACACCATATATTTT
cdr3_aa: CAISQTSGNTIYF
j_call: TRBJ1-3
clone_size: -
v_call: TRBV10-3
cdr3_length: 13
d_call: -

cdr3_nt: TGCGCCAGCAGCTTGGTTCCGCAGGGGAACACCGGGGAGCTGTTTTTT
cdr3_aa: CASSLVPQGNTGELFF
j_call: TRBJ2-2
clone_size: few
v_call: TRBV5-1
cdr3_length: 16
d_call: -

cdr3_nt: TGTGCCAGCAACCCAGGAGCTTGGGGTACGCAGTATTTT
cdr3_aa: CASNPGAWGTQYF
j_call: TRBJ2-3
clone_size: -
v_call: TRBV25-1
cdr3_length: 13
d_call: -

cdr3_nt: TGTGCCATTGGTGGAACTAGCTCCTACGAGCAGTACTTC
cdr3_aa: CAIGGTSSYEQYF
j_call: TRBJ2-7
clone_size: -
v_call: TRBV7-9
cdr3_length: 13
d_call: -

cdr3_nt: TGCAGTGCCGTGGACTACGAGCAGTACTTC
cdr3_aa: CSAVDYEQYF
j_call: TRBJ2-7
clone_size: few
v_call: TRBV20-1
cdr3_length: 10
d_call: -

cdr3_nt: TGCAGTGCTAGCCCGGCCACCTGGAATGAGCAGTTCTTC
cdr3_aa: CSASPATWNEQFF
j_call: TRBJ2-1
clone_size: -
v_call: TRBV20-1
cdr3_length: 13
d_call: -

cdr3_nt: TGCGCCAGCAGCCAATATGGACAGGGGTTTACTGGGGCCAACGTCCTGACTTTC
cdr3_aa: CASSQYGQGFTGANVLTF
j_call: TRBJ2-6
clone_size: -
v_call: TRBV4-1
cdr3_length: 18
d_call: TRBD1

cdr3_nt: TGCAGTGCTACCGGACTGGGGCAAGAGACCCAGTACTTC
cdr3_aa: CSATGLGQETQYF
j_call: TRBJ2-5
clone_size: -
v_call: TRBV20-1
cdr3_length: 13
d_call: -

cdr3_nt: TGTGCCAGCAGCCAATTTATTACAGGAGCCTACGAGCAGTACTTC
cdr3_aa: CASSQFITGAYEQYF
j_call: TRBJ2-7
clone_size: few
v_call: TRBV4-2
cdr3_length: 15
d_call: -

cdr3_nt: TGTGCCAGCAGTCCCGACCAGTCCGCAAAGAGACAGTACTTC
cdr3_aa: CASSPDQSAKRQYF
j_call: TRBJ2-5
clone_size: -
v_call: TRBV27
cdr3_length: 14
d_call: -

cdr3_nt: TGTGCCGGCAGCTCCGGACTAGCGGGCCGCGTCACAGATACGCAGTATTTT
cdr3_aa: CAGSSGLAGRVTDTQYF
j_call: TRBJ2-3
clone_size: few
v_call: TRBV7-3
cdr3_length: 17
d_call: TRBD2

cdr3_nt: TGTGCCAGCAGCCCCCCCCACGGGACAGGTGCGACAGATACGCAGTATTTT
cdr3_aa: CASSPPHGTGATDTQYF
j_call: TRBJ2-3
clone_size: few
v_call: TRBV12-3/TRBV12-4
cdr3_length: 17
d_call: TRBD1

cdr3_nt: TGTGCCAGCAGCTTTGGACAGGTCTACGAGCAGTACTTC
cdr3_aa: CASSFGQVYEQYF
j_call: TRBJ2-7
clone_size: -
v_call: TRBV27
cdr3_length: 13
d_call: TRBD1

cdr3_nt: TGTGCCAGCAGCTCCGGTGACATTATTGACAAAAACATTCAGTACTTC
cdr3_aa: CASSSGDIIDKNIQYF
j_call: TRBJ2-4
clone_size: -
v_call: TRBV7-8
cdr3_length: 16
d_call: -

cdr3_nt: TGTGCCAGCAGCCAAAAGCTCAGGGTGGCAGATACGCAGTATTTT
cdr3_aa: CASSQKLRVADTQYF
j_call: TRBJ2-3
clone_size: -
v_call: TRBV14
cdr3_length: 15
d_call: -

cdr3_nt: TGTGCCAGCAGCTCCCCTGGACTAGCGGGAGCGGGTGAGCAGTTCTTC
cdr3_aa: CASSSPGLAGAGEQFF
j_call: TRBJ2-1
clone_size: few
v_call: TRBV7-9
cdr3_length: 16
d_call: TRBD2

cdr3_nt: TGTGCCAGCAGTTTTGGGGGCAGGGGTTATCAGCCCCAGCATTTT
cdr3_aa: CASSFGGRGYQPQHF
j_call: TRBJ1-5
clone_size: -
v_call: TRBV12-3/TRBV12-4
cdr3_length: 15
d_call: -

cdr3_nt: TGTGCCAGCAGTTTATTGGTTTTTGGCGAGCAGTACTTC
cdr3_aa: CASSLLVFGEQYF
j_call: TRBJ2-7
clone_size: few
v_call: TRBV28
cdr3_length: 13
d_call: -

cdr3_nt: TGTGCCAGCAGTTCGGGTGACAGGCGGTACTTC
cdr3_aa: CASSSGDRRYF
j_call: TRBJ2-5
clone_size: few
v_call: TRBV12-3/TRBV12-4
cdr3_length: 11
d_call: -

cdr3_nt: TGTGCCAGCAGCTCTCACGGGAACAGGGGGAACACTGAAGCTTTCTTT
cdr3_aa: CASSSHGNRGNTEAFF
j_call: TRBJ1-1
clone_size: few
v_call: TRBV7-8
cdr3_length: 16
d_call: TRBD1

cdr3_nt: TGTGCCAGCAGCCCCGGGACGGATAGCAATCAGTCCCAGCATTTT
cdr3_aa: CASSPGTDSNQSQHF
j_call: TRBJ1-5
clone_size: few
v_call: TRBV7-2
cdr3_length: 15
d_call: -

cdr3_nt: TGTGCCAGCAGCTTAGCGCCGTTCGGGGAGCTGTTTTTT
cdr3_aa: CASSLAPFGELFF
j_call: TRBJ2-2
clone_size: -
v_call: TRBV7-9
cdr3_length: 13
d_call: -

cdr3_nt: TGTGCCAGCAGTATACGGGACAGGGCTTTCACTGAAGCTTTCTTT
cdr3_aa: CASSIRDRAFTEAFF
j_call: TRBJ1-1
clone_size: -
v_call: TRBV12-3/TRBV12-4
cdr3_length: 15
d_call: TRBD1

cdr3_nt: TGCAGTGCTAGCCGAATTCTCGCTGGACCCTCTGGAAACACCATATATTTT
cdr3_aa: CSASRILAGPSGNTIYF
j_call: TRBJ1-3
clone_size: -
v_call: TRBV20-1
cdr3_length: 17
d_call: -

cdr3_nt: TGTGCCAGCAGATCGACAGGGGGCATGCCCCAGTACTTC
cdr3_aa: CASRSTGGMPQYF
j_call: TRBJ2-5
clone_size: few
v_call: TRBV28
cdr3_length: 13
d_call: TRBD1

cdr3_nt: TGTGCCAGCAGTTGGTTAGCGGACAATGAGCAGTTCTTC
cdr3_aa: CASSWLADNEQFF
j_call: TRBJ2-1
clone_size: few
v_call: TRBV6-6
cdr3_length: 13
d_call: -

cdr3_nt: TGCAGCGCCGGAATTACCAATGAGCAGTTCTTC
cdr3_aa: CSAGITNEQFF
j_call: TRBJ2-1
clone_size: -
v_call: TRBV29-1
cdr3_length: 11
d_call: -

cdr3_nt: TGCGCCAGCAGCTACGGCGGAGCAGCCGAAGAGACCCAGTACTTC
cdr3_aa: CASSYGGAAEETQYF
j_call: TRBJ2-5
clone_size: few
v_call: TRBV5-1
cdr3_length: 15
d_call: -

cdr3_nt: TGTGCCAGCAGCTTAGCAGGGCCCCTTTCCTACGAGCAGTACTTC
cdr3_aa: CASSLAGPLSYEQYF
j_call: TRBJ2-7
clone_size: -
v_call: TRBV11-1
cdr3_length: 15
d_call: -

cdr3_nt: TGTGCCAGCAGCCAACGCTCTAGCGGGCCCACAGGTACGCAGTATTTT
cdr3_aa: CASSQRSSGPTGTQYF
j_call: TRBJ2-3
clone_size: -
v_call: TRBV3-1
cdr3_length: 16
d_call: TRBD2

cdr3_nt: TGTGCCAGCAGGGCGACTAGCGGGAGGGCCCTGGGTGAGCAGTACTTC
cdr3_aa: CASRATSGRALGEQYF
j_call: TRBJ2-7
clone_size: few
v_call: TRBV28
cdr3_length: 16
d_call: TRBD2

cdr3_nt: TGTGCCAGCAGCTTTGCCGTGGGGTCGTCCTACGAGCAGTACTTC
cdr3_aa: CASSFAVGSSYEQYF
j_call: TRBJ2-7
clone_size: few
v_call: TRBV7-2
cdr3_length: 15
d_call: -

cdr3_nt: TGTGCCAGCAGCTTAGTGGGCAGGAACCAGCCCCAGCATTTT
cdr3_aa: CASSLVGRNQPQHF
j_call: TRBJ1-5
clone_size: few
v_call: TRBV7-2
cdr3_length: 14
d_call: -

cdr3_nt: TGTGCCAGCAGGATGCCAGGGCAGACTAGCTCCTATAATTCACCCCTCCACTTT
cdr3_aa: CASRMPGQTSSYNSPLHF
j_call: TRBJ1-6
clone_size: -
v_call: TRBV7-2
cdr3_length: 18
d_call: -

cdr3_nt: TGCGCCAGCAGCCAAGATTTCCTATCTGGGGAGACCCAGTACTTC
cdr3_aa: CASSQDFLSGETQYF
j_call: TRBJ2-5
clone_size: -
v_call: TRBV4-3
cdr3_length: 15
d_call: -

cdr3_nt: TGTGCCACCAGTGACGCGGACATACCGAACACCGGGGAGCTGTTTTTT
cdr3_aa: CATSDADIPNTGELFF
j_call: TRBJ2-2
clone_size: few
v_call: TRBV24-1
cdr3_length: 16
d_call: -

cdr3_nt: TGTGCCAGCAGCCTGGGACAGTCCGGGGAGCTGTTTTTT
cdr3_aa: CASSLGQSGELFF
j_call: TRBJ2-2
clone_size: -
v_call: TRBV7-9
cdr3_length: 13
d_call: TRBD1

cdr3_nt: TGCAGTGCTAGGGGTTGGGGACTAGCCTACGAGCAGTACTTC
cdr3_aa: CSARGWGLAYEQYF
j_call: TRBJ2-7
clone_size: -
v_call: TRBV20-1
cdr3_length: 14
d_call: TRBD2